This is a list of T cell receptor beta chains from one sample in a study of T-cell memory formation after mild COVID-19. TCRdb reanalysed the 5' RACE reads using MiXCR and keeps one entry per CDR3 protein. Of some 70,000 distinct CDR3 sequences in the sample, 15% to 20% were seen once. Sample: PBMCs or a T cell subset sorted from them (not recorded which). All receptors come from an adult woman who had mild COVID-19 (a few samples of this study predate the infection). Cell type and time point are not known. Each CDR3 is given with its conserved first and last residue. Each record gives: D gene, J gene, clone size, V gene, CDR3 protein, CDR3 DNA. The D gene is left open where the match is weak. Some rows mark clone size as missing; the rest say once, few, many or name a class of expanded clone.

>TRBD1|TRBJ2-3|many|TRBV5-5
CASSSGQRGTDTQYF
TGTGCCAGCAGCTCGGGACAGAGAGGCACAGATACGCAGTATTTT
>TRBD1|TRBJ2-1|.|TRBV6-2/TRBV6-3
CASSYSHPGTGLFF
TGTGCCAGCAGTTACTCGCATCCCGGGACAGGACTGTTCTTC
>TRBD2|TRBJ2-2|few|TRBV28
CASSPGREARTGELFF
TGTGCCAGCAGCCCCGGGCGGGAGGCCCGCACCGGGGAGCTGTTTTTT
>TRBD2|TRBJ2-7|.|TRBV25-1
CASRGREDEQYF
TGTGCCAGCAGAGGCCGGGAGGACGAGCAGTACTTC
>TRBD2|TRBJ2-7|few|TRBV12-3/TRBV12-4
CASSSLAGKDYEQYF
TGTGCCAGCAGTTCTTTAGCGGGAAAAGACTACGAGCAGTACTTC
>TRBD2|TRBJ2-1|.|TRBV4-2
CASRLGAGDSYNEQFF
TGTGCCAGCAGGCTTGGAGCGGGGGACTCCTACAATGAGCAGTTCTTC
>TRBD2|TRBJ2-3|few|TRBV12-3/TRBV12-4
CASKYRGVGTDTQYF
TGTGCCAGCAAATATCGGGGGGTGGGCACAGATACGCAGTATTTT
>TRBD1|TRBJ1-2|.|TRBV4-2
CASSQPGTGEGYTF
TGTGCCAGCAGCCAACCCGGGACAGGGGAAGGCTACACCTTC
>.|TRBJ1-1|few|TRBV4-2
CASSQDIGWESTEAFF
TGTGCCAGCAGCCAAGATATAGGGTGGGAAAGCACTGAAGCTTTCTTT
>.|TRBJ2-7|few|TRBV18
CASSPADRNSPYEQYF
TGTGCCAGCTCACCTGCGGACAGAAACTCTCCCTACGAGCAGTACTTC
>TRBD1|TRBJ1-2|.|TRBV30
CACLTGVIYGYTF
TGTGCCTGCCTAACAGGGGTAATCTATGGCTACACCTTC
>.|TRBJ2-7|few|TRBV5-1
CASTGVDTYEQYF
TGCGCCAGCACAGGGGTGGACACCTACGAGCAGTACTTC
>TRBD1|TRBJ1-1|.|TRBV5-8
CASSLETGYTEAFF
TGTGCCAGCAGCTTGGAGACAGGGTACACTGAAGCTTTCTTT
>TRBD1|TRBJ1-1|few|TRBV15
CATSSGQGYTEAFF
TGTGCCACCAGTAGCGGACAGGGGTACACTGAAGCTTTCTTT
>TRBD2|TRBJ2-1|.|TRBV24-1
CATSDLRRESSYNEQFF
TGTGCCACCAGTGATTTGCGGCGGGAGAGTTCCTACAATGAGCAGTTCTTC
>.|TRBJ1-5|few|TRBV7-6
CASSPRSESGQPQHF
TGTGCCAGCAGCCCAAGATCTGAGTCAGGTCAGCCCCAGCATTTT
>TRBD2|TRBJ2-4|.|TRBV3-1
CASSASLAGVSIQYF
TGTGCCAGCAGCGCCTCCCTAGCGGGGGTTAGCATTCAGTACTTC
>.|TRBJ1-4|few|TRBV7-9
CASSLGPRGRRDLEEKLFF
TGTGCCAGCAGCTTAGGGCCCCGGGGTAGACGGGATCTCGAGGAAAAACTGTTTTTT
>TRBD1|TRBJ2-3|.|TRBV7-9
CASSLRDRSVVDTQYF
TGTGCCAGCAGCTTAAGGGACAGGAGCGTCGTGGATACGCAGTATTTT
>.|TRBJ2-1|few|TRBV23-1
CASSHRPGAYNEQFF
TGCGCCAGCAGTCACCGGCCGGGGGCCTACAATGAGCAGTTCTTC
>TRBD2|TRBJ2-3|.|TRBV9
CASSEGGSRSDTQYF
TGTGCCAGCAGCGAGGGAGGGAGTAGGTCAGATACGCAGTATTTT
>TRBD2|TRBJ2-5|few|TRBV9
CASSPTAGGLETQYF
TGTGCCAGCAGCCCGACAGCGGGGGGGCTGGAGACCCAGTACTTC
>.|TRBJ2-7|few|TRBV29-1
CSVLSDPYEQYF
TGCAGCGTTTTATCGGACCCCTACGAGCAGTACTTC
>.|TRBJ2-5|.|TRBV7-9
CASSSGSDRETQYF
TGTGCCAGCAGCTCGGGCTCGGACCGAGAGACCCAGTACTTC
>TRBD1|TRBJ2-5|few|TRBV12-3/TRBV12-4
CASSSSGVLRGPIRETQYF
TGTGCCAGCAGTTCCTCCGGCGTTCTTAGGGGGCCGATCCGAGAGACCCAGTACTTC
>.|TRBJ1-4|.|TRBV4-1
CASSQEVGDTGRFFF
TGCGCCAGCAGCCAAGAGGTAGGAGACACCGGGAGATTTTTTTTT
>TRBD2|TRBJ2-3|.|TRBV7-8
CASSPGGVIQVADTQYF
TGTGCCAGCAGCCCCGGGGGGGTCATCCAGGTCGCAGATACGCAGTATTTT
>TRBD2|TRBJ2-7|few|TRBV27
CASSPTSGYEQYF
TGTGCCAGCAGCCCGACTAGCGGCTACGAGCAGTACTTC
>.|TRBJ2-7|few|TRBV7-3
CASAIGPAYEQYF
TGTGCCAGCGCTATAGGACCGGCCTACGAGCAGTACTTC
>TRBD1|TRBJ1-4|.|TRBV9
CASSAGDSFNEKLFF
TGTGCCAGCAGCGCGGGGGACAGCTTTAATGAAAAACTGTTTTTT
>TRBD2|TRBJ2-7|.|TRBV20-1
CSAVRTSGTSYEQYF
TGCAGTGCTGTTCGGACTAGCGGGACTTCCTACGAGCAGTACTTC
>.|TRBJ2-2|few|TRBV7-9
CASSLGEELFF
TGTGCCAGCAGCTTGGGCGAGGAGCTGTTTTTT
>TRBD2|TRBJ2-1|many|TRBV12-3/TRBV12-4
CASSFSTSGYNEQFF
TGTGCCAGCAGTTTTTCGACTAGCGGTTACAATGAGCAGTTCTTC
>.|TRBJ2-7|few|TRBV14
CASSQDRYEQYF
TGTGCCAGCAGCCAAGATCGCTACGAGCAGTACTTC
>.|TRBJ2-3|.|TRBV12-3/TRBV12-4
CASNPGGPTDTQYF
TGTGCCAGCAACCCAGGGGGGCCCACAGATACGCAGTATTTT